This T cell receptor (beta chain) was captured by sequencing in a study of cytomegalovirus exposure and HLA in healthy donors (dated by TCRdb to about 2017). Regarding the research as a whole: According to a later analysis, the 120 or so validation repertoires were produced on the same platform as the approximately 690 repertoires of the first cohort. Besides the first cohort of some 670 subjects, a separate validation cohort made up of some 110 different subjects was used. To predict cytomegalovirus infection status, the study brought together high-throughput TCR immunosequencing, statistical association of individual TCRs with disease status, and machine learning. The study aimed to test whether signatures of past pathogen exposure could be identified by cataloging public T cell receptors. The study at large found these results: The study listed 150 to 200 TCR beta chains as associated with cytomegalovirus. While some public TCRs were present in many individuals, most TCR sequences turned up only very rarely across donors. The validation cohort had no HLA typing available for a later analysis, so co-occurrence within that cohort was assessed over all 120 or so repertoires. According to the authors, the approach could potentially be generalized to other disease states and immunological phenotypes. In vitro tests confirmed that a few of the cytomegalovirus-associated TCR beta chains recognize cytomegalovirus antigens. A later analysis found that TCRs clustered in the first cohort also tended to co-occur in the 120 validation repertoires, with more than 90% of cluster scores above 0. Cytomegalovirus status was reported to be diagnosed by the classifier with high specificity and sensitivity in both the original and validation cohorts.

Library preparation used the immunoSEQ multiplex PCR assay. The study's processing was this. A statistical classification framework was built to diagnose cytomegalovirus status from the catalog of TCR beta chain sequences. TCRdb retrieved this table from immuneACCESS and kept in-frame rearrangements only. Not all clones are present; in checked studies, unresolved V genes account for under half, and no reason is known for the remainder. The V and J calls and clone size come from that table; D and trimming were worked out from the DNA. This sample lists 100,000 to 150,000 clones; 89% were detected once. About 2% of the sample comes from the top ten. As concerns this clone: It has no known antigen specificity. No much larger clone is present one base from it, and per-base qualities are unavailable.

The donors belonged to the validation cohort of about 110 subjects, which was separate from the approximately 700-subject first cohort. V lost 0 bases and J lost 0 bases; the stretch between them is 13 bases long. CDR1 and CDR2 were assigned from the germline V gene (reference sequence) as SGHNT and YYREEE. Its CDR3 holds 17 amino acids, cysteine through phenylalanine. The entry retains the CDR3 DNA only, 51 bases that are in frame from base 1. Here the chain combines TRBV5-4 and TRBJ1-3; TRBD1 is perhaps the D gene, given 5 matching bases. Material: PBMCs. The receptor comes from a woman under 30 in good health and CMV-seronegative. CDR3 reads: CASSLAGGASSGNTIYF. The DNA sequence reads TGTGCCAGCAGCTTGGCGGGCGGGGCTAGCTCTGGAAACACCATATATTTT.